Listed below are T cell receptor beta chains from one sample, sequenced in a study of T cell responses to AZD1222 COVID-19 vaccine. Clones were read by immunoSEQ multiplex PCR, and TCRdb kept only the in-frame ones, dropping some. The repertoire holds around 100,000 clones, roughly 83% seen once, with approximately 17% in the top ten. The specimen comprised peripheral blood, sampled on day 0 of AZD1222 vaccination. The receptor source for this set is an adult in good health. Both conserved end residues are part of each CDR3. A D gene is named only where the DNA matches it firmly. A row's size may be missing; if present it is once, few, many or a size class.

d_call	v_call	clone_size	j_call	cdr3_length	cdr3_nt	cdr3_aa
TRBD1	TRBV3-1/TRBV3-2	few	TRBJ1-5	18	TGTGCCAGCAGCCAGCAGGGGGGGGGCACAGGGGGCAATCAGCCCCAGCATTTT	CASSQQGGGTGGNQPQHF
-	TRBV28	-	TRBJ1-1	14	TGTGCCAGCAGTTTAGCAACAGGGTACACTGAAGCTTTCTTT	CASSLATGYTEAFF
-	TRBV7-9	-	TRBJ1-2	13	TGTGCCAGCAGCCCGCCGGGACGTAATGGCTACACCTTC	CASSPPGRNGYTF
-	TRBV10-3	-	TRBJ2-3	12	TGTGCCATCGATCAGGGCACAGATACGCAGTATTTT	CAIDQGTDTQYF
TRBD1	TRBV19	-	TRBJ1-6	14	TGTGCCAGTAACAGCGGGACAGGGAGTTCACCCCTCCACTTT	CASNSGTGSSPLHF
TRBD1	TRBV6-2/TRBV6-3	-	TRBJ1-1	15	TGTGCCAGCAGATACATTCGGGACAGGGTTCCTGAAGCTTTCTTT	CASRYIRDRVPEAFF
-	TRBV7-2	-	TRBJ1-5	14	TGTGCCAGCAGCACAGGTTATAGCAATCAGCCCCAGCATTTT	CASSTGYSNQPQHF
TRBD2	TRBV7-6	few	TRBJ2-5	16	TGTGCCAGCAGCGATCGGCTAGCGGGGGGACAAGAGACCCAGTACTTC	CASSDRLAGGQETQYF
TRBD1	TRBV3-1/TRBV3-2	-	TRBJ1-6	15	TGTGCCACCCTGGGACAGGGGGCCGGAGGGTTGTCCCTCCACTTT	CATLGQGAGGLSLHF
TRBD2	TRBV6-2/TRBV6-3	-	TRBJ2-1	18	TGTGCCAGCAGTTACCCCGGACTAGCGGGTAGATCCTACAATGAGCAGTTCTTC	CASSYPGLAGRSYNEQFF
TRBD1	TRBV19	-	TRBJ2-1	16	TGTGCCAGTAGTATAGCCGACAGGGGGGTCTACAATGAGCAGTTCTTC	CASSIADRGVYNEQFF
TRBD2	TRBV11-3	once	TRBJ2-1	16	TGTGCCAGCAGCCTGTACCTAGCGGGAGGGCCTAAGGAGCAGTTCTTC	CASSLYLAGGPKEQFF
TRBD1	TRBV15	once	TRBJ1-5	16	TGTGCCACCAGCAAACCGACAGGGCTTAGCAATCAGCCCCAGCATTTT	CATSKPTGLSNQPQHF
-	TRBV9	-	TRBJ2-1	15	TGTGCCAGCAGCGTTGCGACTACCTCCTACAATGAGCAGTTCTTC	CASSVATTSYNEQFF
-	TRBV11-3	-	TRBJ1-2	13	TGTGCCAGCAGCTTAGACGTGGTATATGGCTACACCTTC	CASSLDVVYGYTF